This T cell receptor (beta chain) was sequenced during a study of T cell responses to AZD1222 COVID-19 vaccine. Germline V gene sequence: CDR1 SGDLS, CDR2 YYNGEE. The CDR3 has 15 residues. The J segment lost 1 base and the V segment lost 4 bases, leaving 7 bases of the junction unmatched. Study-wide findings and caveats: Females outnumbered males among donors, who were mostly white British; clonal diversity was possibly underestimated. Reportedly, nearly half of unique spike TCRs recognized epitopes outside B.1.351/B.1.1.7 mutations.

For this clone: Antigen unknown.

Some clones are missing from TCRdb's copy, which holds only in-frame ones; the method was immunoSEQ multiplex PCR. The sample gives some 150,000 clones, around 89% of which show up once; more than 12% is in the top ten. This specimen was peripheral blood, taken on day 0 of AZD1222 vaccination. The V gene is TRBV9, the J gene TRBJ1-1; 7 bases match TRBD1. This receptor was identified in an adult in good health. The CDR3 protein is CASSLTDRANTEAFF. The CDR3 nucleotides read TGTGCCAGCAGCCTAACCGACAGGGCGAACACTGAAGCTTTCTTT.